Listed here are 21 T cell receptor beta chains from one sample, sequenced in a study of CD8+CD57+ T cells in acquired aplastic anemia. Patients included in sequencing had previously demonstrated CD8+CD57+ cell expansion by flow cytometry. Genomic DNA acted as the template from which TCR beta VDJ combination and CDR3 sequence profiling were carried out. TCRdb fed the reads into MiXCR, producing one record per CDR3 protein. The profile covers 200,000 to 300,000 distinct CDR3 sequences, with less than 85% appearing a single time and about two fifths taken by the ten largest. Sequences were obtained from sorted CD4+, CD8+, or CD8+CD57+ T cells (not recorded which) from PBMCs. All receptors come from a human donor with aplastic anemia.

In its sample, this clonotype was seen once. The chain joins TRBV7-8 to TRBJ1-2; D unclear. Germline V gene sequence: CDR1 SGHVS, CDR2 FQNEAQ. This CDR3 comprises 14 residues. V lost 2 bases and J lost 4, with 11 bases in between. The DNA for the CDR3 is TGTGCCAGCAGCTTACCAGACCCTAGCTATGGCTACACCTTC. Translated, it gives CASSLPDPSYGYTF.

On this clonotype itself: The junction does not match germline at one end; this may be a read error. The chain combines TRBV9 with TRBJ2-3; the D gene could be TRBD1 or TRBD2 (6 bases each). Per the germline V gene, CDR1 is SGDLS and CDR2 is YYNGEE. The CDR3 is 13 residues long. The CDR3 is CASSLGGTTKEKF. DNA for the CDR3: TGTGCCAGCAGCTTAGGCGGGACAACTAAGGAAAAATTT.

V and J are TRBV2 and TRBJ1-2; D not certain. The J call may be mistaken, given a closer DNA end match to TRBJ2-1. Per germline, CDR1 SNHLY and CDR2 FYNNEI. The CDR3 has 16 residues. CDR3 protein: CASSQYSDGYYNEQFF. The CDR3 DNA reads TGTGCCAGCAGTCAGTATAGTGACGGATACTACAATGAGCAGTTCTTC.

As to this clonotype: An end of the junction differs from the germline gene, which may be a read error. The CDR3 DNA sequence: TGTGCCAGCAGCTCGACCGGGGTAGCGGACTATGGCTACACCTTC. It specifies CASSSTGVADYGYTF. This chain joins TRBV5-1 and TRBJ1-2; D uncertain. CDR3 length: 15 residues. Looked up from germline, CDR1 is SGHRS and CDR2 is YFSETQ.

The CDR3 region has the DNA TGCGCCAGCAGCTTGGCCCAGGGACAGAGCACAGATACGCAGTATTTT. It codes for CASSLAQGQSTDTQYF. The V call is TRBV5-1, the J call TRBJ2-3, with 7 bases lining up with TRBD1. J was trimmed by 0 bases and V by 0 bases; bases with no gene match: 4. In germline, CDR1 is SGHRS, CDR2 YFSETQ. This CDR3 has 16 residues.

Of note for this clonotype: A read error may account for a junction end that differs from germline. J is TRBJ2-3 and V is TRBV7-9; possibly TRBD1 or TRBD2 for D (5 bases each). CDR3 size: 15 residues. CDR1 and CDR2 (germline): SEHNR, FQNEAQ (reference sequence). The CDR3 DNA follows: TGTGCCAGACACGTCGGCAGGGAGACCACAGATACGGAGTATTTT. Translating it yields CARHVGRETTDTEYF.

The chain carries TRBV5-6 and TRBJ2-4; perhaps TRBD1 as D (5 bases). In germline, CDR1 is SGHDT, CDR2 YYEEEE. V lost 3 bases, J lost 8 bases, and 9 bases lay in between. The CDR3 totals 12 residues. CDR3 protein: CASSSTGDIQYF. The CDR3 coding sequence is TGTGCCAGCAGCTCAACAGGAGACATTCAGTACTTC.

The chain is built from TRBV7-2 and TRBJ2-2; no reliable D call. Germline V gives CDR1 SGHTA, CDR2 FQGNSA. V dropped 8 bases and J dropped 6 bases, with 10 bases sitting between them. The CDR3 consists of 12 residues. Here the CDR3 reads CASGLGPGELFF. Here the CDR3 DNA reads TGTGCCAGCGGGTTAGGGCCCGGGGAGCTGTTTTTT.

About this clonotype itself: An end of the junction differs from the germline gene, which may be a read error. The chain couples TRBV2 to TRBJ1-2; 8 bases map to TRBD1. Germline V gene data show CDR1 as SNHLY and CDR2 as FYNNEI. The CDR3 covers 16 residues. The CDR3 is CAGSSRDRGGDCGYTF. CDR3 in DNA: TGTGCCGGCAGCTCACGAGACAGGGGCGGGGACTGTGGCTACACCTTC.

With regard to this clonotype: One end of the junction is discordant with germline, which a read error may explain. The chain recombines TRBV2 with TRBJ2-1; D might be TRBD1 or TRBD2, each matching 6 bases. The CDR3 has 13 residues. Germline lookup yields CDR1 SNHLY and CDR2 FYNNEI. The CDR3 reads CASGDGGTGTLSF. Here the CDR3 DNA reads TGTGCCAGCGGGGACGGGGGCACGGGTACGCTGTCTTTT.

The CDR3 region has the DNA TGTGCCAGCAGCGTGAGGACCTACAGAAATCAGCCCCAGCATTTT. This codes for CASSVRTYRNQPQHF. V is TRBV7-4 and J is TRBJ1-5; the D is unclear. The germline V gene has CDR1 SGHVT and CDR2 SQSDAQ. CDR3 length: 15 amino acids. Trimming left V 5 bases short and J 4 bases short, with 15 bases between. The full variable domain, completed using reference TRBV7-4 and TRBJ1-5, is GAGVSQSPRYKVAKRGRDVALRCDSISGHVTLYWYRQTLGQGSEVLTYSQSDAQRDKSGRPSGRFSAERPERSVSTLKIQRTEQGDSAVYLCASSVRTYRNQPQHFGDGTRLSIL.

CDR3 nucleotide sequence: TGTGCCAGCAGCTTAGATCACCCCTGGTACAATGAAGCTTTCTTT. This translates into CASSLDHPWYNEAFF. This chain connects TRBV7-2 to TRBJ1-1; D remains unclear. The CDR3 covers 15 residues. Germline CDR1 is SGHTA and CDR2 is FQGNSA. Trimming shortened V by 1 base and J by 7 bases, and 16 bases separated the two germline ends.

The chain couples TRBV7-3 to TRBJ2-7; the D is unclear. The CDR3 has 18 amino acids. Trimming stripped 3 bases from V and 4 bases from J, with 25 bases between. Germline V gene lookup returns CDR1 SGHTA and CDR2 FQGTGA. CDR3 DNA: TGTGCCAGCAGCTTTCACGCAGGCGGAACAGCCGTTTCGTACGAGCAGTACGTC. This gives the protein CASSFHAGGTAVSYEQYV.

This clonotype was counted a few times. The chain couples TRBV15 to TRBJ2-7; possible D gene TRBD1, 5 bases. CDR1 is LNHNV, CDR2 YYDKDF, per germline (reference sequence). V was shortened by 2 bases and J by 2 bases, with 10 bases between the two germline ends. The CDR3 contains 14 residues. The CDR3 nucleotides read TGTGCCACCAGCAGAATGACAGAGACCTACGAGCAGTACTTC. It yields the protein CATSRMTETYEQYF.

With respect to this clonotype: Germline and junction disagree at one end, which may indicate a read error. V gene TRBV15 combines with J gene TRBJ2-3, with D unclear. The CDR3 covers 14 residues. The germline CDR1 and CDR2 sequences are LNHNV and YYDKDF (reference sequence). The CDR3 reads CASTRSSDQDTQYF. The CDR3 DNA is TGTGCCAGCACCAGAAGCAGCGACCAAGATACCCAGTATTTT.

The chain combines TRBV19 with TRBJ1-5, with a possible D match to TRBD1 (5 bases). Germline CDR1 and CDR2: LNHDA and SQIVND (reference sequence). The V gene lost 4 bases and the J gene lost 5 bases, with 12 bases spanning the gap. The CDR3 has 14 amino acids. CDR3 residues: CASSTSGFDQPQHF. The CDR3 DNA sequence: TGTGCCAGTAGTACCTCAGGGTTCGATCAGCCCCAGCATTTT.

As to this clonotype: Relative to the germline gene, one junction end is altered; a read error may explain this. V gene TRBV9 combines with J gene TRBJ1-6; TRBD1 agrees at 10 bases. The CDR3 spans 14 residues. Germline CDR1 reads SGDLS; CDR2 reads YYNGEE. The CDR3 sequence: CASGGTGDIQSLDF. CDR3 DNA: TGTGCCAGCGGCGGGACAGGGGACATTCAATCCCTCGACTTT.

As for this clonotype: The CDR3 does not close with the conserved phenylalanine or tryptophan, likely indicating a read error. The rearrangement uses TRBV7-3 and TRBJ2-7; 7 nucleotides align to TRBD2. In germline, CDR1 is SGHTA, CDR2 FQGTGA. With 5 bases clipped from V and 2 bases from J, the junction kept 3 bases outside the gene matches. This CDR3 is 13 amino acids long. For the CDR3, the DNA is TGTGCCAGCAGCCGGGACTACACCTACGAGCAGTACATC. Its translation: CASSRDYTYEQYI.

The chain is built from TRBV5-6 and TRBJ1-1; D is perhaps TRBD1 (6 bases). Between the trimmed V and J ends, which lost 2 bases and 7 bases, there was a span of 12 bases. This CDR3 spans 13 amino acids. CDR1 and CDR2 (germline): SGHDT, YYEEEE. The CDR3 spells CASSLGQRSEAFF. The CDR3 DNA reads TGTGCCAGCAGCTTAGGACAGAGGAGTGAAGCTTTCTTT. The full variable domain, rest sourced from reference TRBV5-6 and TRBJ1-1, is DAGVTQSPTHLIKTRGQQVTLRCSPKSGHDTVSWYQQALGQGPQFIFQYYEEEERQRGNFPDRFSGHQFPNYSSELNVNALLLGDSALYLCASSLGQRSEAFFGQGTRLTVV.

The J gene is TRBJ1-1, the V gene TRBV7-9; D not certain. Looked up from germline, CDR1 is SEHNR and CDR2 is FQNEAQ (reference sequence). CDR3 length: 15 residues. The V end was cut by 3 bases, the J end by 8 bases, with 19 bases between. CDR3 nucleotide sequence: TGTGCCAGCAGCTTGTTAGACACAGATACGCAGGAAGCTTTCTTT. This gives the protein CASSLLDTDTQEAFF.

The rearrangement joins TRBV9 to TRBJ2-1, with D possibly called TRBD1 or TRBD2 (6 bases each). The CDR3 runs 16 residues. Germline lookup yields CDR1 SGDLS and CDR2 YYNGEE. Trimming shortened V by 4 bases and J by 8 bases, and 22 bases separated the two germline ends. The CDR3 is CASSLEGDGRSDEQFF. The CDR3 DNA reads as TGTGCCAGCAGCTTGGAGGGGGACGGGCGGAGCGATGAGCAGTTCTTC. The full variable domain, with the rest looked up from reference TRBV9 and TRBJ2-1, is DSGVTQTPKHLITATGQRVTLRCSPRSGDLSVYWYQQSLDQGLQFLIQYYNGEERAKGNILERFSAQQFPDLHSELNLSSLELGDSALYFCASSLEGDGRSDEQFFGPGTRLTVL.